This T cell receptor (beta chain) was identified in a study of T cells in Graves' hyperthyroidism and ophthalmopathy. As for the study in general: Sampling of peripheral blood happened at initial diagnosis, prior to any treatment. The study, taken as a whole, reports: Expanded thyroid clonotypes (above 0.001) were mostly also found in blood.

V lost 6 bases, J lost 9 bases, and 15 bases lay in between. Germline CDR1 SNHLY, CDR2 FYNNEI. The CDR3 runs to 14 residues. Diagnoses used clinical symptoms, serum thyroxine and TRAb, thyroid ultrasound and orbital computed tomography. Amplification of TCR beta CDR3 regions was performed using RNA transcripts as template. Using the HTBI primer set, a first-round RT-PCR was run on the TCR CDR3. A single record per CDR3 protein comes from TCRdb applying MiXCR to the multiplex PCR reads. The sample yields approximately 600,000 distinct CDR3 sequences, around 20% seen once. Worth noting for this clonotype: Antigen unknown.

The TCR originated in a man aged 25-45 years with Graves' ophthalmopathy. The specimen sequenced was blood. The V call is TRBV2, the J call TRBJ1-6, with a possible D match to TRBD1 (5 bases). The CDR3 DNA reads as TGTGCCAGCAGCTCGGGGGGGGAGGGTTCACCCCTCCACTTT. Protein: CASSSGGEGSPLHF.